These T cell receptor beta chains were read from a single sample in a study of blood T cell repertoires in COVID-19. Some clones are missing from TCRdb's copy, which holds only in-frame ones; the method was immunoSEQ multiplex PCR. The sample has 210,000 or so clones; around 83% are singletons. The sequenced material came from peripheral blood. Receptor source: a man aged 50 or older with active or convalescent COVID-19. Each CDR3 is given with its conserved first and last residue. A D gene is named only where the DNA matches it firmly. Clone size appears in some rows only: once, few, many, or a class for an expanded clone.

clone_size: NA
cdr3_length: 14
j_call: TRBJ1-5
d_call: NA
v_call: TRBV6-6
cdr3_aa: CASSYEQGNQPQHF
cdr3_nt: TGTGCCAGCAGTTACGAACAGGGCAATCAGCCCCAGCATTTT

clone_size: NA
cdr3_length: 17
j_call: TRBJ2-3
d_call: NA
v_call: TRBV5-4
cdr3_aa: CASSLESSAPSTDTQYF
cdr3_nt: TGTGCCAGCAGCTTGGAGAGTAGCGCCCCTAGCACAGATACGCAGTATTTT

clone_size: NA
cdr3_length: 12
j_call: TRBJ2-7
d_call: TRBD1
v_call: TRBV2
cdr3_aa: CASSRQGYEQYF
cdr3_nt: TGTGCCAGCAGCAGACAGGGTTACGAGCAGTACTTC

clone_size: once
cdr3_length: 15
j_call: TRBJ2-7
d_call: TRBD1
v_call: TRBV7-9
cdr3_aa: CASSLSRTGVNEQYF
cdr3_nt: TGTGCCAGCAGCCTCTCCCGGACAGGGGTCAACGAGCAGTACTTC

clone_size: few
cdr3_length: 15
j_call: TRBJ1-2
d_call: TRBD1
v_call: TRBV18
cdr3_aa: CASSRDRNPTYGYTF
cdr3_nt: TGTGCCAGCTCTCGGGACAGGAACCCTACCTATGGCTACACCTTC

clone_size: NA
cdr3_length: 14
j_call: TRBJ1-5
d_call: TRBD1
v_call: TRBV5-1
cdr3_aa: CASSLQGRDQPQHF
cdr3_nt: TGCGCCAGCAGTTTACAGGGGCGGGATCAGCCCCAGCATTTT

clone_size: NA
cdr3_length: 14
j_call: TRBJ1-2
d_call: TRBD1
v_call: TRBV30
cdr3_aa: CAWIDRGPNYGYTF
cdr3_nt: TGTGCCTGGATCGACAGGGGACCGAACTATGGCTACACCTTC

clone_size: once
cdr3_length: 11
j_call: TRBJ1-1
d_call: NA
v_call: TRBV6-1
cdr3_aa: CASSEETVAFF
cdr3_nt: TGTGCCAGCAGTGAAGAAACAGTTGCTTTCTTT

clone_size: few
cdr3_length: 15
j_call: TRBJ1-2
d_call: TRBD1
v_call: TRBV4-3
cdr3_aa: CASSQVAGTGDGYTF
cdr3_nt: TGCGCCAGCAGCCAAGTGGCTGGGACAGGGGATGGCTACACCTTC

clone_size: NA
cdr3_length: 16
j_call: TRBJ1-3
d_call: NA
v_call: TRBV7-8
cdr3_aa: CASSLDRRTGGNTIYF
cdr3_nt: TGTGCCAGCAGCTTGGACCGGAGGACGGGGGGAAACACCATATATTTT

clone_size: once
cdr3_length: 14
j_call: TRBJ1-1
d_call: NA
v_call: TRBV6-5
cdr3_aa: CASSYSRGNTEAFF
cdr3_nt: TGTGCCAGCAGTTACTCGCGGGGGAACACTGAAGCTTTCTTT

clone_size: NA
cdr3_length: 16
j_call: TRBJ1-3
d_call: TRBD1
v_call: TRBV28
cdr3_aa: CASSSPGGQSGNTIYF
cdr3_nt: TGTGCCAGCAGTTCCCCAGGGGGGCAATCTGGAAACACCATATATTTT

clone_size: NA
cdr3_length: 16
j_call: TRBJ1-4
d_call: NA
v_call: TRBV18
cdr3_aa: CASSPKSQGTNEKLFF
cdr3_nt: TGTGCCAGCTCACCAAAAAGCCAGGGCACTAATGAAAAACTGTTTTTT

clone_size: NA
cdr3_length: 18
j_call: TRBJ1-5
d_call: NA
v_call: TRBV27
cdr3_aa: CASSIKRGGGNSNQPQHF
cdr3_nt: TGTGCCAGCAGTATCAAAAGGGGAGGTGGGAATAGCAATCAGCCCCAGCATTTT

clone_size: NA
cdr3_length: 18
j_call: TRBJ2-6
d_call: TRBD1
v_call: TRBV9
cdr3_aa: CASSDHRDRGHGANVLTF
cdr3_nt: TGTGCCAGCAGCGACCACCGGGACAGGGGGCACGGGGCCAACGTCCTGACTTTC

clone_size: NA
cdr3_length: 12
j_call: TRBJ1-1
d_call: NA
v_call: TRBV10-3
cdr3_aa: CAISLTGSEAFF
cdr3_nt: TGTGCCATCAGTCTGACTGGCTCTGAAGCTTTCTTT

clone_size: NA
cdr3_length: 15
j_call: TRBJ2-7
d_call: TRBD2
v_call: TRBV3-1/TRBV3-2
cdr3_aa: CASSHPGGKSNEQYF
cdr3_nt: TGTGCCAGCAGCCACCCCGGGGGGAAGAGTAACGAGCAGTACTTC

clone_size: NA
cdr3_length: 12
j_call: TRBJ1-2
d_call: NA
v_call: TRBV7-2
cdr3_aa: CASSLAEGGYTF
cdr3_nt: TGTGCCAGCAGCTTAGCTGAGGGTGGCTACACCTTC

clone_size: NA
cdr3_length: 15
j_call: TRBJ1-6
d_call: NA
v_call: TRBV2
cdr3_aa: CASISSSSYNSPLHF
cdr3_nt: TGTGCCAGCATATCGTCGAGCTCCTATAATTCACCCCTCCACTTT

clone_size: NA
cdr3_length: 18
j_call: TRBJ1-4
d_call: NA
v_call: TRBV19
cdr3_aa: CASSIRGIYLGRDEKLFF
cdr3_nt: TGTGCCAGTAGTATCCGGGGAATCTACCTCGGACGGGATGAAAAACTGTTTTTT

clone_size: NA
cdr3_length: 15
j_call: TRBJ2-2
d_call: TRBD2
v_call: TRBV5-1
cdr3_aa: CASSLGTSSTGELFF
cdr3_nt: TGCGCCAGCAGCTTGGGGACTAGCTCCACCGGGGAGCTGTTTTTT

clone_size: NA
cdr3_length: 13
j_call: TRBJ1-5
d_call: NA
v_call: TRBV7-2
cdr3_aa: CASSSRQNQPQHF
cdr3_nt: TGTGCCAGCAGCTCCCGACAGAATCAGCCCCAGCATTTT

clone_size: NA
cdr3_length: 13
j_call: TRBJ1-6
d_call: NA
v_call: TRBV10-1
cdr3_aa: CASSRGLNSPLHF
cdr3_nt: TGCGCCAGTTCTAGGGGTTTGAATTCACCCCTCCACTTT

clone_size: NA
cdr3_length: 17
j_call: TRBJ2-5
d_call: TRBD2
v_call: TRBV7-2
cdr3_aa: CASSFLGLAGNGETQYF
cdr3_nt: TGTGCCAGCAGCTTCCTGGGACTAGCGGGGAACGGAGAGACCCAGTACTTC

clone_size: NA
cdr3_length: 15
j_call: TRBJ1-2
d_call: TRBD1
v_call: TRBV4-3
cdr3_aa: CASSQVPQGANGYTF
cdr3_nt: TGCGCCAGCAGCCAAGTACCCCAGGGGGCGAATGGCTACACCTTC

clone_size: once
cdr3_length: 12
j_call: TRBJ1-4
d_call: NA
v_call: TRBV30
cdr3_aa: CAWSGQYEKLFF
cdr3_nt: TGTGCCTGGAGTGGTCAATATGAAAAACTGTTTTTT

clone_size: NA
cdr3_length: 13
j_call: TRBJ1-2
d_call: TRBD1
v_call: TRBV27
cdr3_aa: CASSPGGQSGYTF
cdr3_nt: TGTGCCAGCAGTCCAGGGGGACAGTCTGGCTACACCTTC

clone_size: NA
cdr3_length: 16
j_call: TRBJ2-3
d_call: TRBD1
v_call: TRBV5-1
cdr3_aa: CASSWPTGGKADTQYF
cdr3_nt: TGCGCCAGCAGCTGGCCTACAGGGGGAAAGGCGGATACGCAGTATTTT

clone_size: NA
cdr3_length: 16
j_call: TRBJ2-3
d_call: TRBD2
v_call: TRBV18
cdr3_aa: CASPPVGGGTTDTQYF
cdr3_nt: TGTGCCAGCCCCCCCGTGGGCGGGGGGACGACAGATACGCAGTATTTT

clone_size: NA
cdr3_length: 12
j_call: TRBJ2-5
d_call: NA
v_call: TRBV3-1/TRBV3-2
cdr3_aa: CASSHPRADQYF
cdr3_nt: TGTGCCAGCAGCCACCCCAGGGCCGACCAGTACTTC

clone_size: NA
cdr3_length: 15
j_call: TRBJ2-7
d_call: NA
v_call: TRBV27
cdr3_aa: CASSLLGGGAHEQYF
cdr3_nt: TGTGCCAGCAGTTTATTAGGTGGGGGGGCCCACGAGCAGTACTTC